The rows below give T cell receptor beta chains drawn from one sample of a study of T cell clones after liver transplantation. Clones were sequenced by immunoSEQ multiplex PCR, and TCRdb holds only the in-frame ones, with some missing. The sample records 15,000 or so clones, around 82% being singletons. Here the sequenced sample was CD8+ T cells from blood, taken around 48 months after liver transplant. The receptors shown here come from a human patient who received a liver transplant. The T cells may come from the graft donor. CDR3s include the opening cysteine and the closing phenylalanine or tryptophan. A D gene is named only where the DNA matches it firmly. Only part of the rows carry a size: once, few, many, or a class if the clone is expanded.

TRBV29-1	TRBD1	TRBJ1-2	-	TGCAGCGTTGAGACAGGGGACTATGGCTACACCTTC	CSVETGDYGYTF
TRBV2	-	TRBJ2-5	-	TGTGCCAGCAGTGGATATCAGGACGGGTCTGGGTCCCAGTACTTC	CASSGYQDGSGSQYF
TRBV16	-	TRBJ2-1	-	TGTGCCAGCAGCCAATTTGGGGGGGGCACTAACAATGAGCAGTTCTTC	CASSQFGGGTNNEQFF
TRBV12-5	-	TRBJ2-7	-	TGTGCTAGTGAGCAGGGGCCCACTTCCTACGAGCAGTACTTC	CASEQGPTSYEQYF
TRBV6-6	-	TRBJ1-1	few	TGTGCCAGCAGTCTACAGGTCATGAACACTGAAGCTTTCTTT	CASSLQVMNTEAFF
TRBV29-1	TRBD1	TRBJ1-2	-	TGCAGCGTTGAAGGCCACGACAGGGATTATGGCTACACCTTC	CSVEGHDRDYGYTF
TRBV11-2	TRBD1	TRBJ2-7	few	TGTGCCAGCAGCTTAGCCCCCCCCCGACAGGGGGGGGTGCAGTACTTC	CASSLAPPRQGGVQYF
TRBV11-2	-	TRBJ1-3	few	TGTGCCAGCAGCTTCGGAAACACCATATATTTT	CASSFGNTIYF
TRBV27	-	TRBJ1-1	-	TGTGCCAGCAGTTCCCGTATGACAGGACGAGAAGCTTTCTTT	CASSSRMTGREAFF
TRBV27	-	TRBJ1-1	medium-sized	TGTGCCAGCAGTCCCCCGGGGACTTGGCACACTGAAGCTTTCTTT	CASSPPGTWHTEAFF
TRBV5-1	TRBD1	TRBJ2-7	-	TGCGCCAGCAGCTGGACAGGGGGGAGCTCCTACGAGCAGTACTTC	CASSWTGGSSYEQYF
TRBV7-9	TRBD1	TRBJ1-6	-	TGTGCCAGCAGCTTTGGACAGGGGAATTCACCCCTCCACTTT	CASSFGQGNSPLHF
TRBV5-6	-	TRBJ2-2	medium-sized	TGTGCCAGCAGCCCCCGAGCCCCGAACACCGGGGAGCTGTTTTTT	CASSPRAPNTGELFF
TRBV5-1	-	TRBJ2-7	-	TGCGCCAGCAGCTTGATAGGAGACGAGCAGTACTTC	CASSLIGDEQYF
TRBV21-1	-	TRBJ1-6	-	TGTGCCAGCAGCAGCCGGGACAGGGGGAATTCACCCCTCCACTTT	CASSSRDRGNSPLHF
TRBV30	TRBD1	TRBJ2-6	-	TGTGCCTGGATGGGACAGGAACTTTCTGGGGCCAACGTCCTGACTTTC	CAWMGQELSGANVLTF
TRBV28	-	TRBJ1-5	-	TGTGCCAGCAGTATCCGTCGAGGGGAAGGGCAGCCCCAGCATTTT	CASSIRRGEGQPQHF
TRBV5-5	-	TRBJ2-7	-	TGTGCCAGCAGCGGACCGCGGGACTCTGAAGAGCAGTACTTC	CASSGPRDSEEQYF
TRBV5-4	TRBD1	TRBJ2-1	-	TGTGCCAGCAGCCCCACAGGGGGCCGGCAGTTCTTC	CASSPTGGRQFF
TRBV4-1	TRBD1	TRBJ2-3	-	TGCGCCAGCAGCCAAGTGCCCCCCGACAGGGACGGCACAGATACGCAGTATTTT	CASSQVPPDRDGTDTQYF
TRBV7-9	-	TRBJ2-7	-	TGTGCCAGCAGCTCAAAGTCCTACGAGCAGTACTTC	CASSSKSYEQYF
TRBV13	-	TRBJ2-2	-	TGTGCCAGCAGCTGGGGTCGAGCGAACACCGGGGAGCTGTTTTTT	CASSWGRANTGELFF
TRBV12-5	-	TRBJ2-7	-	TGTGCTAGTGGTACGGACACGATTTCCTACGAGCAGTACTTC	CASGTDTISYEQYF
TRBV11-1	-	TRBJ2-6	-	TGTGCCAGCAGCCCGTGGGAGTACAGGGACTCTGGGGCCAACGTCCTGACTTTC	CASSPWEYRDSGANVLTF
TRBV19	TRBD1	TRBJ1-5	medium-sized	TGTGCCAGCCAGACAGGGAGTCAGCCCCAGCATTTT	CASQTGSQPQHF
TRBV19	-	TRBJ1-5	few	TGTGCCTCGGACAAATATAGCAATCAGCCCCAGCATTTT	CASDKYSNQPQHF
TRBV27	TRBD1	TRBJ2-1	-	TGTGCCAGCAGTTTCGCCAGGGGGCGCGGGCAGTTCTTC	CASSFARGRGQFF
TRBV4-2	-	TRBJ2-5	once	TGTGCCAGCAGCCACCGGGCAGGGGAACAAGAGACCCAGTACTTC	CASSHRAGEQETQYF
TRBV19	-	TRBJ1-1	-	TGTGCCAGTAGCCTCACTGACAACCTTAACACTGAAGCTTTCTTT	CASSLTDNLNTEAFF
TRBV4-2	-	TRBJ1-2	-	TGTGCCAGCAGCACGGGGACTTTCTATGGCTACACCTTC	CASSTGTFYGYTF
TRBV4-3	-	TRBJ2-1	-	TGCGCCAGCAGCCAAGTTGGGATGTGGAATGAGCAGTTCTTC	CASSQVGMWNEQFF
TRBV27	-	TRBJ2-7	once	TGTGTCAGCAGTTTTGAGGTGGGTTACGAGCAGTACTTC	CVSSFEVGYEQYF
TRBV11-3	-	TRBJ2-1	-	TGTGCCAGCAGCTTAGACCCATTGGCAGGGTACGATGAGCAGTTCTTC	CASSLDPLAGYDEQFF
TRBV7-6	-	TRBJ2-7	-	TGTGCCAGCAGCTTAGGGGCCGGGGCGGGGACCAGCTACGAGCAGTACTTC	CASSLGAGAGTSYEQYF
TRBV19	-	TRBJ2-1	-	TGTGCCAGTAGTTCCGCGCGGGGCTCCTACAATGAGCAGTTCTTC	CASSSARGSYNEQFF
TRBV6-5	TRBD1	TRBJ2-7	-	TGTGCCAGCAGTGAAGTCAGGGGGCGGCACGAGCAGTACTTC	CASSEVRGRHEQYF
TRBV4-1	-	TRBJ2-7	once	TGCGCCAGCAGCCAAACCAGGGGGGGAGACGAGCAGTACTTC	CASSQTRGGDEQYF
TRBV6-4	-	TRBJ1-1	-	TGTGCCAGCAGTGGAAGGTGGGCTTTCTTT	CASSGRWAFF
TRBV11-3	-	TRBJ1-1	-	TGTGCCAGCAGCTTTTGCAGGCAGCCGTACACTGAAGCTTTCTTT	CASSFCRQPYTEAFF
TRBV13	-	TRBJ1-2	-	TGTGCCAGCAGCTCCGCCGGGTCTCTCTATGGCTACACCTTC	CASSSAGSLYGYTF
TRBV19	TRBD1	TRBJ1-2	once	TGTGCCAGTAGCCACAGGGGAAGGAACTATGGCTACACCTTC	CASSHRGRNYGYTF
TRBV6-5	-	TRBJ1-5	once	TGTGCCAGCAGTTACGGGTCGGGCCAGCCCCAGCATTTT	CASSYGSGQPQHF
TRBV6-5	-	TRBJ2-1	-	TGTGCCAGCAGTTACTCTGGCGTGGAGAATGAGCAGTTCTTC	CASSYSGVENEQFF
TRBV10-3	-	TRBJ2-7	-	TGTGCCATCAGTATGAAGGACAGCTCCTACGAGCAGTACTTC	CAISMKDSSYEQYF
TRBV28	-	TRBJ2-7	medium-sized	TGTGCCAGCAGTTTATCTTTGGACACCTCCTACGAGCAGTACTTC	CASSLSLDTSYEQYF
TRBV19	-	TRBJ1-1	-	TGTGCCAGTAGTATCCCTCTATTGAACACTGAAGCTTTCTTT	CASSIPLLNTEAFF
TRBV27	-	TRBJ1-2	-	TGTGCCAGCAGTTTAACTAGGGACTATGGCTACACCTTC	CASSLTRDYGYTF
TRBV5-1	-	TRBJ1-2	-	TGCGCCAGCAGCTTGATGGAAAGAAACTATGGCTACACCTTC	CASSLMERNYGYTF
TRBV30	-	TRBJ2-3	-	TGTGCCTGGAGTGTAGGCTTAGGTGGCACAGATACGCAGTATTTT	CAWSVGLGGTDTQYF
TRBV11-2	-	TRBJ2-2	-	TGTGCCAGCACTTCAACGGGCGGAAACGCCGGGGAGCTGTTTTTT	CASTSTGGNAGELFF
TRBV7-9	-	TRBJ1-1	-	TGTGCCAGCAGCCAAGAACTGCCGAACACTGAAGCTTTCTTT	CASSQELPNTEAFF
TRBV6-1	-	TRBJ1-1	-	TGTGCCAGCAGCGTTAAAAGGGAGACTGAAGCTTTCTTT	CASSVKRETEAFF
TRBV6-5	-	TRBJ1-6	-	TGTGCCAGCAGTTACGAGGGTAGCTCACCCCTCCACTTT	CASSYEGSSPLHF
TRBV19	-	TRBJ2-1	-	TGTGCCAGTAGTCCACTACAGGGTAATGAGCAGTTCTTC	CASSPLQGNEQFF
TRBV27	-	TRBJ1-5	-	TGTGCCAGCAGTTTATACTTGGGGAGCAATCAGCCCCAGCATTTT	CASSLYLGSNQPQHF
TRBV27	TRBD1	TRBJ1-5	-	TGTGCCAGCAGCCTAATGGGACAGGGGCTTTATAGCAATCAGCCCCAGCATTTT	CASSLMGQGLYSNQPQHF
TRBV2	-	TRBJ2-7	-	TGTGCCAGCAACGGGGACCGGGATCTAAGCTCCTACGGGCAGTACTTC	CASNGDRDLSSYGQYF